This T cell receptor beta chain was identified during a study of blood T cell repertoires in COVID-19. Study-level information: Specimens from acute and convalescent COVID-19 originated in the United States, Italy and Spain. PBMCs, B-cell-depleted T cells, or T cells provided the cDNA or gDNA that made up the material.

Original processing methods: Scientists estimated how many nucleated cells there were by amplifying reference gene primers. The repertoire was sequenced with immunoSEQ multiplex PCR; TCRdb's copy has only in-frame clones and lacks some. V and J calls and clone size come straight from that table; D and trimming were deduced from the DNA. The table has approximately 440,000 clones, approximately 90% seen once. One Seattle source followed patients from active infection through their disease course. Sequenced input: peripheral blood. The receptor was isolated from a woman aged 50 to 65 with COVID-19, enrolled during active disease.

The CDR3 sequence: CASSFELAWYEQYF. For the CDR3, the DNA is TGTGCCAGCAGTTTCGAACTAGCGTGGTACGAGCAGTACTTC. The rearrangement joins TRBV27 to TRBJ2-7; 7 bases match TRBD2. This CDR3 is built from 14 residues. Germline V CDR1 and CDR2: MNHEY, SMNVEV (reference sequence). The V gene end was trimmed by 3 bases and the J gene end by 4 bases; junction bases not matched to a gene: 6.